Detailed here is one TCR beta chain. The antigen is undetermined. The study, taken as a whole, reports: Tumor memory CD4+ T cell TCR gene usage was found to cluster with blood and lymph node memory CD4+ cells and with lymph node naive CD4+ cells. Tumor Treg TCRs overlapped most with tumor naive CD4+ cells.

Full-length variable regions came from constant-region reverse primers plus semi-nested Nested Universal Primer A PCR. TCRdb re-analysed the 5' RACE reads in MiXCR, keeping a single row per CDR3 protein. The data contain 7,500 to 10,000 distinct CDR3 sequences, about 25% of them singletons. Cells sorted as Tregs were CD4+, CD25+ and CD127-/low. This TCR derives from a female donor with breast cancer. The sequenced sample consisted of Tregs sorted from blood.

CDR3 amino acids: CASTYTDTQYF. The CDR3 DNA reads as TGCGCCAGCACCTACACAGATACGCAGTATTTT. The chain has TRBV5-1 and TRBJ2-3, with D uncertain. Trimming removed 6 bases at V and 2 bases at J, with 4 bases between. The germline gives CDR1 SGHRS, CDR2 YFSETQ. There are 11 residues in the CDR3. Using reference TRBV5-1 and TRBJ2-3 for the parts outside the CDR3, the full variable domain is KAGVTQTPRYLIKTRGQQVTLSCSPISGHRSVSWYQQTPGQGLQFLFEYFSETQRNKGNFPGRFSGRQFSNSRSEMNVSTLELGDSALYLCASTYTDTQYFGPGTRLTVL.